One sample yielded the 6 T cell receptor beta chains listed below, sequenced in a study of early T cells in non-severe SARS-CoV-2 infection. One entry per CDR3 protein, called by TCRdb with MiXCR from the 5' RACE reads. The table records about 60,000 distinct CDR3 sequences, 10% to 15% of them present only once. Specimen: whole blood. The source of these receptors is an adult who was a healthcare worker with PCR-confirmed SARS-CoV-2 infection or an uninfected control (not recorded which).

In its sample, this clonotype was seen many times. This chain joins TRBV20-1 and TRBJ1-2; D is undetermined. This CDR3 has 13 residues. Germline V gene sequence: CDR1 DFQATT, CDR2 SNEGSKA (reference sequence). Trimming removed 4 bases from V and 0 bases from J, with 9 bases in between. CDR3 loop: CSATELPNYGYTF. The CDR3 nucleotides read TGCAGTGCTACGGAGCTGCCTAACTATGGCTACACCTTC.

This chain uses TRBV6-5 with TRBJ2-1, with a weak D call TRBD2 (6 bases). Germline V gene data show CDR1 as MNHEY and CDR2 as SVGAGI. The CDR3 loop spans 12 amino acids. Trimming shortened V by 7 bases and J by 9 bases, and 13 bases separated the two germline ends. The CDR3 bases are TGTGCCAGCACACCCCTTAGCGGTGAGCAGTTCTTC. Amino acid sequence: CASTPLSGEQFF.

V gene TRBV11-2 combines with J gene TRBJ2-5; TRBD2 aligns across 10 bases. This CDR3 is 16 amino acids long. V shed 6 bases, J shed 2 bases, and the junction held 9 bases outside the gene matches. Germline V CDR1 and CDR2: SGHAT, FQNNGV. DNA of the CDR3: TGTGCCAGCAGTCCTATAGCGGGGGGCCCTCAAGAGACCCAGTACTTC. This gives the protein CASSPIAGGPQETQYF.

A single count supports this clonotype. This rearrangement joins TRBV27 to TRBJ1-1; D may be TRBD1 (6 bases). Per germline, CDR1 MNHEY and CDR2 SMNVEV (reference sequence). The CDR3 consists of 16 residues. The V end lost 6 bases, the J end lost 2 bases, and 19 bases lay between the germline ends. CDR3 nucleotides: TGTGCCAGCAGACCGACAGGCCTTAGTATAAACACTGAAGCTTTCTTT. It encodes CASRPTGLSINTEAFF.

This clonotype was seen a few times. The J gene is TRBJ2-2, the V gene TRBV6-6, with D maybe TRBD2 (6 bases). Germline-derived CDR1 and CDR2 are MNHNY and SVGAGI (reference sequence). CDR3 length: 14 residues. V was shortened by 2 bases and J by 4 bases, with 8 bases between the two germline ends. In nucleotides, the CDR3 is TGTGCCAGCAGTTACGGGGGAGGCACCGGGGAGCTGTTTTTT. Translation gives CASSYGGGTGELFF.

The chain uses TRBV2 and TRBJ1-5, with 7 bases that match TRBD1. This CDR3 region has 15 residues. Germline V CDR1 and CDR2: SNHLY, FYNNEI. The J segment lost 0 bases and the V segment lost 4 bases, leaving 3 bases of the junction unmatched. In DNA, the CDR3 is TGTGCCAGCAGTGCCGGGACAGATAGCAATCAGCCCCAGCATTTT. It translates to CASSAGTDSNQPQHF.